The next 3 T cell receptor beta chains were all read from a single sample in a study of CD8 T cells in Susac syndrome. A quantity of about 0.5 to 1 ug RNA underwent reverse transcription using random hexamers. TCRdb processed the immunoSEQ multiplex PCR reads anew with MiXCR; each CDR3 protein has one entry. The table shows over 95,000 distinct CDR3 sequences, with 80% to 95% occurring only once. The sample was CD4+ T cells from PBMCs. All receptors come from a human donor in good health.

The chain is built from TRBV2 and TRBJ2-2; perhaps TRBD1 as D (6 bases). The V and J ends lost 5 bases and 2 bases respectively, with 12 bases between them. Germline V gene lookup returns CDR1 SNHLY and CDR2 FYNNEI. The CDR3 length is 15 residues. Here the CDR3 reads CASSFGTLNTGELFF. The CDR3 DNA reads TGTGCCAGCAGTTTTGGGACACTAAACACCGGGGAGCTGTTTTTT.

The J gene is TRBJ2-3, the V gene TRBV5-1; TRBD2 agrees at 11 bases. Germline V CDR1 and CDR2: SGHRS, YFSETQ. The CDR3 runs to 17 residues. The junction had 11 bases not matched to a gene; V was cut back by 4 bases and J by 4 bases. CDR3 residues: CASSTSGGDPQADTQYF. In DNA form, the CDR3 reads TGCGCCAGCAGCACTAGCGGGGGAGACCCCCAAGCAGATACGCAGTATTTT. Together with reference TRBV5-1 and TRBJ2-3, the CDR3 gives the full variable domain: KAGVTQTPRYLIKTRGQQVTLSCSPISGHRSVSWYQQTPGQGLQFLFEYFSETQRNKGNFPGRFSGRQFSNSRSEMNVSTLELGDSALYLCASSTSGGDPQADTQYFGPGTRLTVL.

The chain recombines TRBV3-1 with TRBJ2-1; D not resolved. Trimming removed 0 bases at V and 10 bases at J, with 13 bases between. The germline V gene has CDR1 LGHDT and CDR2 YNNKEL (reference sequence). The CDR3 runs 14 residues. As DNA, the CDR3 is TGTGCCAGCAGCCAAGATCCTCTGACGGGCGAGCAGTTCTTC. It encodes CASSQDPLTGEQFF.